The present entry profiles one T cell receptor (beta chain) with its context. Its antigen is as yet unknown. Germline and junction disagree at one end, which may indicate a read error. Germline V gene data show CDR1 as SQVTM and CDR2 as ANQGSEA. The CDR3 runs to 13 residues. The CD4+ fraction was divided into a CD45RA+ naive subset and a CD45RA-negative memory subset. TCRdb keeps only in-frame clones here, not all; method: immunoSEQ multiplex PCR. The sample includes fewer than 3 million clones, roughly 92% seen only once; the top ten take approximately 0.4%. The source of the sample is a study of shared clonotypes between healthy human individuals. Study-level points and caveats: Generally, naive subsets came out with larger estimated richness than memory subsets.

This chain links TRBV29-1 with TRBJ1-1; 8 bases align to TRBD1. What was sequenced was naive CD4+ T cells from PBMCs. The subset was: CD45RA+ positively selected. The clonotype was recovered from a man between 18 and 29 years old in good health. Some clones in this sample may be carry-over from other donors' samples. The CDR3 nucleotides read TGCAGCGTGGAAGGACAGGGAGAATCTGAAGCTTTCTTT. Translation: CSVEGQGESEAFF.